This T cell receptor (beta chain) was profiled in a study of cytomegalovirus exposure and HLA in healthy donors. PCR used 60 Vbeta primers and 13 Jbeta primers. Assay: immunoSEQ multiplex PCR; the TCRdb copy retains only in-frame clones and omits some. The sample records 75,000 to 100,000 clones, 65% to 80% being singletons. The CDR3 loop spans 16 amino acids. Trimming stripped 2 bases from V and 4 bases from J, with 15 bases between. Germline V CDR1 and CDR2: SGDLS, YYNGEE. Material: PBMCs. The V gene is TRBV9, the J gene TRBJ1-4, with D possibly matching TRBD1 (5 bases). The source is a woman between 65 and 79 years old in good health and CMV-seropositive. The CDR3 nucleotides are TGTGCCAGCAGCGTGGGACTGAGGGGAAGTAATGAAAAACTGTTTTTT. Amino acids: CASSVGLRGSNEKLFF. The entire variable domain, with the rest obtained from reference TRBV9 and TRBJ1-4, is as follows: DSGVTQTPKHLITATGQRVTLRCSPRSGDLSVYWYQQSLDQGLQFLIQYYNGEERAKGNILERFSAQQFPDLHSELNLSSLELGDSALYFCASSVGLRGSNEKLFFGSGTQLSVL.